This T cell receptor beta chain was observed in a study of CD8+ T cells in alopecia areata. Treatment defined: oral pan-JAK inhibitor, 5-10 mg twice daily. The germline CDR1 and CDR2 sequences are GTSNPN and SVGIG (reference sequence). Trimming stripped 4 bases from V and 0 bases from J, with 7 bases between. The CDR3 covers 13 residues. RNA extraction and reverse transcription yielded cDNA as sequencing template. Measured with immunoSEQ multiplex PCR; TCRdb has only the in-frame clones, and not every one. The sample records 110,000 or so clones, around three fifths being singletons. This clone was observed a single time.

The rearrangement joins TRBV30 to TRBJ1-5, with D tentatively TRBD1 (6 bases). The input for sequencing was CD4+ T cells sorted from blood, taken at week 24, from a patient treated with tofacitinib. This TCR was sampled from a human donor with alopecia areata. This CDR3 is CAWNRDSNQPQHF. The CDR3 DNA sequence: TGTGCCTGGAACAGGGATAGCAATCAGCCCCAGCATTTT. The full variable domain, with the rest looked up from reference TRBV30 and TRBJ1-5, is SQTIHQWPATLVQPVGSPLSLECTVEGTSNPNLYWYRQAAGRGLQLLFYSVGIGQISSEVPQNLSASRPQDRQFILSSKKLLLSDSGFYLCAWNRDSNQPQHFGDGTRLSIL.